Following are 8 T cell receptor beta chains from one sample sequenced in a study of metastatic and nonmetastatic thyroid tumors. Prior to thyroid surgery, none of the patients had received any treatment. TCRdb re-analyzed the PCR reads using MiXCR. The sample has around 16,000 clones, around 29% seen once. Sample: adjacent normal tissue. Receptor source: a female donor with papillary thyroid cancer or a benign thyroid nodule (not recorded which). Some clones in this sample may be carry-over from other donors' samples.

The chain recombines TRBV7-8 with TRBJ2-2; 7 bases line up with TRBD2. CDR1 and CDR2 from the germline V gene are SGHVS and FQNEAQ. V gave up 5 bases and J gave up 1 base; unmatched junction bases: 10. The CDR3 is 17 amino acids. The CDR3 coding sequence is TGTGCCAGCAGCCCCCGAAGCGGGACGGTGAACACCGGGGAGCTGTTTTTT. It codes for CASSPRSGTVNTGELFF.

This chain joins TRBV20-1 and TRBJ2-3, with TRBD2 as a possible D gene (6 bases). This CDR3 contains 14 residues. CDR1 is DFQATT, CDR2 SNEGSKA, per germline (reference sequence). V shed 4 bases and J shed 6 bases, with 17 bases lying between them. The CDR3 DNA reads as TGCAGTGCTACCCGGGACTCCCTCTTGGATACGCAGTATTTT. Translation: CSATRDSLLDTQYF.

This clone has a handful of counts. The chain carries TRBV5-1 and TRBJ1-3, with TRBD1 matching over 8 bases. Losses at the gene ends were 3 bases for V and 7 bases for J; bases not matched to a gene: 12. The CDR3 has 16 residues. Per germline, CDR1 SGHRS and CDR2 YFSETQ. Here the CDR3 reads CASSSGGLSLGNTIYF. The DNA of the CDR3 is TGCGCCAGCAGCTCAGGGGGCCTCTCTCTGGGGAACACCATATATTTT.

This clone was seen repeatedly, ten times or more. The chain uses TRBV6-1 and TRBJ2-7, with 12 bases fitting TRBD2. The CDR3 is 17 amino acids. Germline loops: CDR1 MNHNS, CDR2 SASEGT. J was trimmed by 4 bases and V by 7 bases; bases with no gene match: 14. The chain's CDR3 is CASTPFLTSGSAYEQYF. The CDR3 nucleotides are TGTGCCAGCACCCCCTTCCTGACTAGCGGGAGTGCTTACGAGCAGTACTTC.

The rearrangement joins TRBV5-1 to TRBJ1-1; 8 positions agree with TRBD1. Looked up from germline, CDR1 is SGHRS and CDR2 is YFSETQ. V was pared by 0 bases and J by 11 bases, with 12 bases of the junction left unmatched. CDR3 length equals 15 residues. In nucleotides, the CDR3 is TGCGCCAGCAGCTTGGCGGAGGGGGACAGGAATGTGGCTTTCTTT. It codes for CASSLAEGDRNVAFF.

This clone was seen a handful of times. The chain has TRBV5-1 and TRBJ1-6; 7 nucleotides agree with TRBD1. Germline V CDR1 and CDR2: SGHRS, YFSETQ. The length of the CDR3 is 13 residues. Germline trimming cut 0 bases from V and 13 bases from J; bases unmatched to any gene: 4. CDR3 sequence reads: CASSLAKGAPLHF. Here the CDR3 DNA reads TGCGCCAGCAGCTTGGCCAAGGGGGCCCCCCTCCACTTT.

V and J are TRBV28 and TRBJ2-7; 14 bases are shared with TRBD2. The CDR3 is 15 residues long. V was pared by 6 bases and J by 2 bases, with 3 bases of the junction left unmatched. Germline V CDR1 and CDR2: MDHEN, SYDVKM. CDR3 region: CASSRTSGGTYEQYF. The CDR3 nucleotides read TGTGCCAGCAGCCGGACTAGCGGGGGGACCTACGAGCAGTACTTC. Full variable domain (outside the CDR3, taken from reference TRBV28 and TRBJ2-7): DVKVTQSSRYLVKRTGEKVFLECVQDMDHENMFWYRQDPGLGLRLIYFSYDVKMKEKGDIPEGYSVSREKKERFSLILESASTNQTSMYLCASSRTSGGTYEQYFGPGTRLTVT.

By proportion, this clone is large. The V gene is TRBV19, the J gene TRBJ1-5; TRBD1 aligns across 8 bases. The CDR3 length is 13 residues. CDR1 and CDR2 from the germline V gene are LNHDA and SQIVND (reference sequence). Germline trimming cut 9 bases from V and 1 base from J; bases unmatched to any gene: 2. The CDR3 DNA follows: TGTGCCAGCCGACAGGGGAGCAATCAGCCCCAGCATTTT. It specifies CASRQGSNQPQHF. The whole variable domain, filled in from reference TRBV19 and TRBJ1-5, reads DGGITQSPKYLFRKEGQNVTLSCEQNLNHDAMYWYRQDPGQGLRLIYYSQIVNDFQKGDIAEGYSVSREKKESFPLTVTSAQKNPTAFYLCASRQGSNQPQHFGDGTRLSIL.